This T cell receptor (beta chain) was recorded in a study of beta chain features in type 1 diabetes. Overall study context: Analysis included under 120,000,000 sorted cells drawn from all samples.

Study observations and caveats: Compared to healthy donors, patients appeared to have naive, central memory and Treg TCRB repertoires that were more alike. PCR might pick shorter templates more often, in the same way for patients and controls. Sequencing from cDNA could over-represent high-TCR-expressing cells.

Expressed TCRB transcripts were sequenced after all isolated RNA was converted to cDNA. Generated by immunoSEQ multiplex PCR, the TCRdb table keeps only in-frame clones and is missing some. Among 450,000 to 550,000 clones, roughly 30% were seen once, and the ten largest hold about 0.065%. The ends lost 5 bases at V and 1 base at J; junction bases unmatched: 6. Germline V gene sequence: CDR1 LNHNV, CDR2 YYDKDF (reference sequence). The CDR3 has 16 residues. On this clone itself: Antigen: not known.

J is TRBJ2-2 and V is TRBV15, with 8 bases matching TRBD2. The TCR originated in a man aged 18 to 35 in good health. What was sequenced was naive CD4+ T cells from blood. Here the CDR3 reads CATSPGRGLNTGELFF. CDR3 DNA: TGTGCCACCAGCCCCGGGAGGGGATTGAACACCGGGGAGCTGTTTTTT.